This T cell receptor beta chain was obtained from a study of blood T cell repertoires in COVID-19. On the study more broadly: Acute and convalescent COVID-19 specimens originated in the United States, Italy and Spain.

The germline CDR1 and CDR2 sequences are MNHEY and SVGAGI. The V end was cut by 6 bases, the J end by 0 bases, with 12 bases between. The CDR3 contains 15 residues. Sequenced by immunoSEQ multiplex PCR; TCRdb stores in-frame clones only, minus some. The top ten hold 2.7% of the sample, which has approximately 200,000 clones, approximately 91% seen once. This clonotype was sampled from a woman in her sixties or seventies with acute or convalescent COVID-19. Source material: peripheral blood. This chain links TRBV6-5 with TRBJ1-3; maybe TRBD1 (6 bases). CDR3 loop: CASRNTGLSGNTIYF. The CDR3 coding sequence is TGTGCCAGCAGGAATACAGGGCTCTCTGGAAACACCATATATTTT.